One sample yielded the 5 T cell receptor beta chains listed below, sequenced in a study of T cell changes during pregnancy in multiple sclerosis. The repertoire was sequenced with immunoSEQ multiplex PCR; TCRdb's copy has only in-frame clones and lacks some. Of roughly 99,000 clones listed, roughly 90% are singletons. This material consisted of peripheral blood, taken in the third trimester of pregnancy. These receptor sequences come from a female donor in good health, enrolled as a control in a pregnancy study.

This CDR3 is CAWSSRGDQPQHF. CDR3 DNA sequence: TGTGCCTGGAGTTCCCGGGGGGATCAGCCCCAGCATTTT. This chain joins TRBV30 and TRBJ1-5; tentatively, D is TRBD1 (5 bases). There are 13 residues in the CDR3. Germline V gene lookup returns CDR1 GTSNPN and CDR2 SVGIG (reference sequence). V lost 2 bases and J 5 bases, leaving 10 bases between the germline ends.

Points on this clone: The germline gene is not matched at one end of the junction; a read error may be the cause. This chain uses TRBV6-1 with TRBJ2-7, with 8 bases identical to TRBD1. Germline CDR1 reads MNHNS; CDR2 reads SASEGT. This CDR3 spans 15 amino acids. The CDR3 protein is CASCEQGGMSYEQYF. In DNA form, the CDR3 reads TGTGCCAGCTGTGAACAGGGGGGAATGTCCTACGAGCAGTACTTC.

The CDR3 spells CASSRPGLAGQNEQFF. The CDR3 coding sequence is TGTGCCAGCAGTAGGCCGGGACTAGCGGGCCAAAATGAGCAGTTCTTC. The chain carries TRBV6-6 and TRBJ2-1, with 12 positions matching TRBD2. The CDR3 spans 16 residues. Unmatched junction bases numbered 9, after V lost 5 bases and J lost 7 bases. Germline V CDR1 and CDR2: MNHNY, SVGAGI (reference sequence).

J is TRBJ2-3 and V is TRBV7-2; D unresolved. Trimming took 3 bases from V and 0 from J, leaving 7 bases between them. CDR3 size: 14 residues. CDR1 SGHTA and CDR2 FQGNSA come from the germline V gene. The CDR3 DNA follows: TGTGCCAGCAGCTTCTCGGTTAGCACAGATACGCAGTATTTT. Translating gives CASSFSVSTDTQYF.

V is TRBV25-1 and J is TRBJ1-2; tentative D call: TRBD1 (5 bases). This CDR3 region has 14 residues. Germline CDR1 reads MGHDK; CDR2 reads SYGVNS. With 7 bases removed from V and 5 bases from J, the gap between germline ends came to 17 bases. Here the CDR3 reads CASTSLGEGYGYTF. CDR3 in DNA: TGTGCCAGCACCTCGTTAGGGGAAGGATATGGCTACACCTTC.